One and the same sample provided the 27 T cell receptor beta chains below, sequenced in a study of shared clonotypes between healthy human individuals. Here immunoSEQ multiplex PCR was the method, and the copy in TCRdb shows in-frame clones only, minus some. The table has roughly 500,000 clones, over 75% seen once. Sequencing was performed on PBMCs. Receptor source: a woman aged 40 to 50 in good health. Some clones in this sample may be carry-over from other donors' samples.

Comment on this clone: Possible read error: a much larger clone is one base away. This sample includes further DNA sequences coding for the same CDR3. The J gene is TRBJ2-5, the V gene TRBV28; TRBD1 matches 9 bases. CDR3 length: 16 amino acids. CDR1 is MDHEN, CDR2 SYDVKM, per germline. V was pared by 7 bases and J by 5 bases, with 14 bases of the junction left unmatched. The DNA of the CDR3 is TGTGCCAGCAACATACTGGGACAGGGTTCAGGCGAGACCCAGTACTTC. This translates into CASNILGQGSGETQYF.

This clone was recorded at least ten times. The rearrangement links TRBV7-2 to TRBJ2-1; 9 bases are shared with TRBD2. Germline V gives CDR1 SGHTA, CDR2 FQGNSA. V trimming: 8 bases; J trimming: 10 bases; junction bases outside the gene matches: 6. This CDR3 is 12 amino acids long. CDR3 sequence (DNA): TGTGCCAGCCAAGGACTAGCGACCGAGCAGTTCTTC. It encodes CASQGLATEQFF.

V and J are TRBV6-1 and TRBJ2-3, with 13 bases matching TRBD2. The CDR3 is made up of 16 amino acids. Germline V gene sequence: CDR1 MNHNS, CDR2 SASEGT. With V trimmed by 2 bases and J by 4 bases, 3 bases remained unmatched. CDR3 coding DNA: TGTGCCAGCAGTGAAAGCGGGACTAGCGGGGCAGATACGCAGTATTTT. Translated: CASSESGTSGADTQYF.

This rearrangement joins TRBV7-9 to TRBJ2-5; no firm D call. The CDR3 consists of 15 residues. Deletions cut 1 base from V and 2 bases from J, with 11 bases between. CDR1 and CDR2 (germline): SEHNR, FQNEAQ (reference sequence). CDR3 in DNA: TGTGCCAGCAGCTTAGGTCTACAAAAACAAGAGACCCAGTACTTC. It is translated as CASSLGLQKQETQYF.

There are a few counts of this clone. The rearrangement joins TRBV11-2 to TRBJ2-2, with D perhaps TRBD1 (6 bases). The CDR3 has 18 amino acids. Germline CDR1 and CDR2: SGHAT and FQNNGV. With 0 bases removed from V and 0 bases from J, the gap between germline ends came to 14 bases. The CDR3 loop is CASSLEPGQPANTGELFF. DNA of the CDR3: TGTGCCAGCAGCTTAGAGCCCGGACAGCCCGCGAACACCGGGGAGCTGTTTTTT.

V is TRBV7-8 and J is TRBJ2-7, with 14 nucleotides matching TRBD2. The CDR3 is 16 residues long. Germline V gene lookup returns CDR1 SGHVS and CDR2 FQNEAQ. V was clipped by 4 bases and J by 7 bases; unmatched bases: 9. The CDR3 loop is CASSSGTSGSMGEQYF. The CDR3 DNA reads TGTGCCAGCAGCTCAGGGACTAGCGGGAGTATGGGTGAGCAGTACTTC.

The CDR3: CASREREGYNEQFF. Here the CDR3 DNA reads TGTGCCAGCCGCGAGCGGGAGGGATACAATGAGCAGTTCTTC. The rearrangement links TRBV28 to TRBJ2-1, with 10 nucleotides matching TRBD2. The CDR3 contains 14 residues. In germline, CDR1 is MDHEN, CDR2 SYDVKM. Losses at the gene ends were 8 bases for V and 4 bases for J; bases not matched to a gene: 5.

The V call is TRBV20-1, the J call TRBJ2-7; perhaps TRBD2 as D (7 bases). From germline, CDR1 is DFQATT and CDR2 SNEGSKA (reference sequence). The CDR3 is 11 residues long. This chain's CDR3 is CGGGRAYEQYF. CDR3 DNA: TGCGGGGGGGGCCGCGCCTACGAGCAGTACTTC.

This chain uses TRBV5-1 with TRBJ2-2, with 8 positions matching TRBD2. From germline, CDR1 is SGHRS and CDR2 YFSETQ. The CDR3 runs 15 residues. V trimming: 4 bases; J trimming: 4 bases; junction bases outside the gene matches: 6. The CDR3 here is CASSVAGPSTGELFF. CDR3 bases: TGCGCCAGCAGCGTAGCGGGGCCATCCACCGGGGAGCTGTTTTTT.

The chain joins TRBV4-2 to TRBJ2-7; D might be TRBD1 (5 bases). The ends were cut back, 0 bases at V and 6 bases at J, with 15 bases in the middle. Germline loops: CDR1 LGHNA, CDR2 YNFKEQ. This CDR3 region has 15 residues. As DNA, the CDR3 is TGTGCCAGCAGCCAAGATCTCAGGGTGTCTGTCGAGCAGTACTTC. Translated, it gives CASSQDLRVSVEQYF.

This clone has more than one count but fewer than ten. V gene TRBV10-1 combines with J gene TRBJ2-7; D unclear. The V gene lost 3 bases and the J gene lost 0 bases, with 12 bases spanning the gap. CDR1 is WNHNN, CDR2 SYGVQD, per germline (reference sequence). This CDR3 spans 15 amino acids. The CDR3: CASSEGNLGSYEQYF. For the CDR3, the DNA is TGCGCCAGCAGTGAAGGGAACTTAGGCTCCTACGAGCAGTACTTC.

The J gene is TRBJ2-5, the V gene TRBV2; a possible D gene is TRBD1 (6 bases). The length of the CDR3 is 13 residues. Germline lookup yields CDR1 SNHLY and CDR2 FYNNEI. V was pared by 6 bases and J by 1 base, with 9 bases between. The DNA for the CDR3 is TGTGCCAGCAGCAGGGGTAGCCAAGAGACCCAGTACTTC. It yields the protein CASSRGSQETQYF.

This chain uses TRBV28 with TRBJ1-4, with no clear D. This CDR3 comprises 11 residues. CDR1 is MDHEN, CDR2 SYDVKM, per germline. Deletions cut 8 bases from V and 5 bases from J, with 6 bases between. CDR3 residues: CASAENEKLFF. DNA for the CDR3: TGTGCCAGCGCGGAGAATGAAAAACTGTTTTTT.

The chain combines TRBV4-3 with TRBJ2-7; D gene uncertain. Germline V lookup: CDR1 LGHNA, CDR2 YSLEER. Deletions cut 0 bases from V and 4 bases from J, with 19 bases between. The CDR3 is 17 residues long. CDR3 amino acids: CASSQDWVGSSYYEQYF. The CDR3 DNA is TGCGCCAGCAGCCAAGATTGGGTAGGCTCTTCCTATTACGAGCAGTACTTC.

This rearrangement joins TRBV28 to TRBJ1-2, with D maybe TRBD1 (5 bases). The CDR3 contains 14 residues. Between the trimmed V and J ends, which lost 3 bases and 8 bases, there was a span of 16 bases. Germline CDR1 MDHEN, CDR2 SYDVKM. CDR3 residues: CASSLEQGWRGYTF. The DNA of the CDR3 is TGTGCCAGCAGTTTGGAGCAGGGCTGGCGGGGCTACACCTTC.

Comments on this clone: A far larger clone is a single base away, which makes a read error likely. The sample carries other DNA sequences with the same CDR3. The V gene is TRBV5-4, the J gene TRBJ2-2, with 10 bases fitting TRBD1. The CDR3 extends over 19 amino acids. The V and J ends lost 1 base and 2 bases, in that order; junction bases with no gene match: 11. Germline V gene sequence: CDR1 SGHNT, CDR2 YYREEE (reference sequence). The CDR3 here is CASSLRQGALYANTGELFF. As DNA, the CDR3 is TGTGCCAGCAGCTTGCGACAGGGGGCCTTATACGCTAACACCGGGGAGCTGTTTTTT.

By sample share, this clone is medium-sized (0.01 to 0.1%). This same CDR3 is encoded by further DNA sequences in the sample. This rearrangement joins TRBV7-2 to TRBJ1-2, with D maybe TRBD1 (5 bases). The CDR3 length is 13 residues. V was cut by 2 bases and J by 6 bases, with 10 bases left in between. CDR1 is SGHTA, CDR2 FQGNSA, per germline. CDR3 sequence: CASSLWQGHGYTF. The CDR3 bases are TGTGCCAGCAGCTTATGGCAGGGCCATGGCTACACCTTC.

This chain uses TRBV19 with TRBJ2-2; D may be TRBD2 (6 bases). V lost 7 bases, J lost 4 bases, and 19 bases lay in between. CDR3 length equals 16 residues. Germline loops: CDR1 LNHDA, CDR2 SQIVND (reference sequence). CDR3 nucleotide sequence: TGTGCCAGTACCCGGACTACCAATCGGGGCACCGGGGAGCTGTTTTTT. As protein: CASTRTTNRGTGELFF.

The rearrangement joins TRBV28 to TRBJ1-1, with TRBD1 matching 10 bases. V lost 6 bases, J lost 0 bases, and 13 bases stayed unmatched. Per germline, CDR1 MDHEN and CDR2 SYDVKM. This CDR3 has 18 amino acids. CDR3 sequence: CASRYSPGTGVLNTEAFF. The CDR3 nucleotides read TGTGCCAGCAGATACAGCCCCGGGACAGGGGTCTTGAACACTGAAGCTTTCTTT.

V and J are TRBV7-2 and TRBJ2-7, with 11 bases matching TRBD2. Trimming removed 0 bases from V and 6 bases from J; junction bases left unmatched: 7. The CDR3 has 16 residues. The V gene's germline CDR1 is SGHTA and CDR2 FQGNSA. CDR3: CASSLAGSGGVREQYF. The CDR3 DNA reads as TGTGCCAGCAGCTTAGCAGGTAGCGGGGGGGTACGCGAGCAGTACTTC.

This clone was found once. The CDR3 region is CAWSAAGADTQYF. CDR3 DNA sequence: TGTGCCTGGAGTGCCGCAGGGGCAGATACGCAGTATTTT. The rearrangement links TRBV30 to TRBJ2-3; D is perhaps TRBD1 (6 bases). V lost 1 base to trimming and J lost 4 bases, with 9 bases between them. Germline values: CDR1 GTSNPN, CDR2 SVGIG (reference sequence). The CDR3 extends over 13 amino acids.

This chain joins TRBV5-4 and TRBJ2-3, with a tentative D call TRBD1 (5 bases). This CDR3 comprises 14 residues. The germline V and J ends were trimmed by 4 bases and 7 bases, with 16 bases remaining between them. Germline lookup yields CDR1 SGHNT and CDR2 YYREEE (reference sequence). CDR3 nucleotide sequence: TGTGCCAGCAGCCCGTTGTCAGGGCAAAATACGCAGTATTTT. Encoded protein: CASSPLSGQNTQYF.

This clone was seen a single time. A far larger clone differs by one base, so this is likely a read error. This chain connects TRBV6-6 to TRBJ2-1; D gene unclear. Deletions cut 0 bases from V and 9 bases from J, with 15 bases between. CDR1 and CDR2 from the germline V gene are MNHNY and SVGAGI (reference sequence). The CDR3 is 15 amino acids. The CDR3 DNA reads as TGTGCCAGCAGTTACTCGATTTTAGGGATCGTTGAGCAGTTCTTC. This translates into CASSYSILGIVEQFF.

The V and J genes are TRBV6-5 and TRBJ2-7; 12 nucleotides align to TRBD2. Germline V gene data show CDR1 as MNHEY and CDR2 as SVGAGI. CDR3 size: 15 residues. Unmatched junction bases numbered 8, after V lost 4 bases and J lost 7 bases. CDR3 protein: CASSSSSGRALEQYF. CDR3 bases: TGTGCCAGCAGTTCATCTAGCGGGAGGGCCTTAGAGCAGTACTTC.

The chain joins TRBV29-1 to TRBJ2-1; 11 nucleotides line up with TRBD2. CDR3 length: 16 residues. Per germline, CDR1 SQVTM and CDR2 ANQGSEA. The V segment lost 0 bases and the J segment 8 bases; nucleotides outside the gene matches: 9. CDR3 coding DNA: TGCAGCGTTGAAGATCCTACTAGCGGGAGTAGCTATGAGCAGTTCTTC. This codes for CSVEDPTSGSSYEQFF.

This clone was observed a few times. The chain carries TRBV19 and TRBJ1-5; perhaps TRBD1 as D (5 bases). V was trimmed by 8 bases and J by 0 bases, leaving 11 bases between them. This CDR3 comprises 14 residues. Germline CDR1 reads LNHDA; CDR2 reads SQIVND (reference sequence). The CDR3 DNA reads as TGTGCCAGTGATGGGGGGTATAGCAATCAGCCCCAGCATTTT. Translated, it gives CASDGGYSNQPQHF.

This clone appeared a single time. Relative to the germline gene, one junction end is altered; a read error may explain this. V and J are TRBV7-2 and TRBJ1-5, with 9 bases matching TRBD1. Per germline, CDR1 SGHTA and CDR2 FQGNSA. This CDR3 spans 15 amino acids. CDR3 in amino acids: CASSLLTGGNQPQHF. CDR3 nucleotides: TGTGCCAGCAGCTTGCTTACAGGGGGCAACCAGCCCCAGCATTTT.